This TCR beta chain was recorded in a study of blood T cell repertoires in COVID-19. As for the study in general: Researchers got acute and convalescent COVID-19 samples from the United States, Italy and Spain.

In Seattle, patients joined the study during active infection and were tracked longitudinally. Only in-frame clones appear in the TCRdb table, and some are missing; sequencing was by immunoSEQ multiplex PCR. The sample consists of around 440,000 clones, approximately 88% of them appearing once. Sequencing was carried out using peripheral blood. The receptor was isolated from a woman between 45 and 65 years old with COVID-19, enrolled during active disease.

The CDR3 DNA sequence: TGTGCCAGCAGCTCCCCCGATAGGGGGCTGAACTATGGCTACACCTTC. Translation: CASSSPDRGLNYGYTF. The gene calls are TRBV7-9 and TRBJ1-2; 7 positions agree with TRBD1. This CDR3 region has 16 residues. J was trimmed by 2 bases and V by 4 bases; bases with no gene match: 10. The germline CDR1 and CDR2 sequences are SEHNR and FQNEAQ (reference sequence).